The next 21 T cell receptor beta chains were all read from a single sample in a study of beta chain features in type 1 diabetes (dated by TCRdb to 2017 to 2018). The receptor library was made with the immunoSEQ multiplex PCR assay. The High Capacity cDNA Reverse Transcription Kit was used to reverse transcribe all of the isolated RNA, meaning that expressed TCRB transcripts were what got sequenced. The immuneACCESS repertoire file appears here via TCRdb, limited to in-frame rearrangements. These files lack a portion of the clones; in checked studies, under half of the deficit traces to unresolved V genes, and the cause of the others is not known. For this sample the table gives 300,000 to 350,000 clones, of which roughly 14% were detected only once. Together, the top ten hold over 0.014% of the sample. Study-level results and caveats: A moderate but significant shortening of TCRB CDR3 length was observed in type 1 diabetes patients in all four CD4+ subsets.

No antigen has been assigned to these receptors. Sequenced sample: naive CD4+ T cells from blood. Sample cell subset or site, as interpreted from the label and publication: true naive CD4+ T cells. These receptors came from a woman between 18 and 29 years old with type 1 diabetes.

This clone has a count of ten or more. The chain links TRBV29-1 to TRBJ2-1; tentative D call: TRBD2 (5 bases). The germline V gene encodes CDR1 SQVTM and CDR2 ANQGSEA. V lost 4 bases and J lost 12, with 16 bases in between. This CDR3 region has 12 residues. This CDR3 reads CSVVPGAGVQFF. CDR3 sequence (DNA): TGCAGCGTTGTTCCAGGCGCCGGGGTGCAGTTCTTC.

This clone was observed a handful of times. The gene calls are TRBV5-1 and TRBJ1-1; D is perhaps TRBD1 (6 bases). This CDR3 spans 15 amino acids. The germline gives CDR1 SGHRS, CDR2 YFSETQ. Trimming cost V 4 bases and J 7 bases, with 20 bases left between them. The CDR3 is CASSLLRGSAVEAFF. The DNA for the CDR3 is TGCGCCAGCAGCCTATTGAGGGGGTCTGCGGTTGAAGCTTTCTTT.

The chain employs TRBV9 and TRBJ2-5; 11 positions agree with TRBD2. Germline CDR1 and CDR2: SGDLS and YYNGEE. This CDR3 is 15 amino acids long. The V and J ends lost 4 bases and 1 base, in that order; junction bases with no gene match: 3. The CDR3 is CASSIAGGPQETQYF. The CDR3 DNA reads TGTGCCAGCAGCATAGCGGGAGGGCCCCAAGAGACCCAGTACTTC.

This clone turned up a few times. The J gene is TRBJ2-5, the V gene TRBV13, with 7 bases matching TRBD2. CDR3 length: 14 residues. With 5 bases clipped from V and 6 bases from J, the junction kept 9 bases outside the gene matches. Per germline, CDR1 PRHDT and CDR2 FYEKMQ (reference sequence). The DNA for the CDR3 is TGTGCCAGCAGCGTCACCGGGCGGGAGAAGACCCAGTACTTC. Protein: CASSVTGREKTQYF. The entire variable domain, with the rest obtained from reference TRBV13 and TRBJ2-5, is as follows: AAGVIQSPRHLIKEKRETATLKCYPIPRHDTVYWYQQGPGQDPQFLISFYEKMQSDKGSIPDRFSAQQFSDYHSELNMSSLELGDSALYFCASSVTGREKTQYFGPGTRLLVL.

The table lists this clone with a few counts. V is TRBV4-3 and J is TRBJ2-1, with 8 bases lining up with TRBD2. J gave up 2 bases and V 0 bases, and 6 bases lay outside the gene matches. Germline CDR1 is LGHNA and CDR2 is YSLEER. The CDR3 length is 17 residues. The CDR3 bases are TGCGCCAGCAGCCAAGAGGGGGGACTAGGACCCTACAATGAGCAGTTCTTC. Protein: CASSQEGGLGPYNEQFF.

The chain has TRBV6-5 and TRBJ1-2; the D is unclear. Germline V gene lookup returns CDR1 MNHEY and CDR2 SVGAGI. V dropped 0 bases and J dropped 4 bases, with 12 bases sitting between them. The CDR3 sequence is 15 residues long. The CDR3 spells CASSYSTVVGYGYTF. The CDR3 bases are TGTGCCAGCAGTTACTCAACAGTAGTAGGCTATGGCTACACCTTC.

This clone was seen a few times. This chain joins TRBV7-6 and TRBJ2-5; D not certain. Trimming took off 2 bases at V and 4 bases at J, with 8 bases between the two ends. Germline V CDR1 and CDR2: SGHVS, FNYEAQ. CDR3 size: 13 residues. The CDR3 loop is CASSLFISETQYF. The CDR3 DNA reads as TGTGCCAGCAGCTTATTTATTTCAGAGACCCAGTACTTC. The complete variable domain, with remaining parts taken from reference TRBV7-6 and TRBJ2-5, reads GAGVSQSPRYKVTKRGQDVALRCDPISGHVSLYWYRQALGQGPEFLTYFNYEAQQDKSGLPNDRFSAERPEGSISTLTIQRTEQRDSAMYRCASSLFISETQYFGPGTRLLVL.

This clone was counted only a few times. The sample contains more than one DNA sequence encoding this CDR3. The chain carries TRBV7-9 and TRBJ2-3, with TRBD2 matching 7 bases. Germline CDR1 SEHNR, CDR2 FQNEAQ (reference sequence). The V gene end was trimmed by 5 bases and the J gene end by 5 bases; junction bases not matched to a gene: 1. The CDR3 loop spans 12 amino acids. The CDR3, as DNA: TGTGCCAGCAGCCCGGGGGGAGATACGCAGTATTTT. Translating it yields CASSPGGDTQYF.

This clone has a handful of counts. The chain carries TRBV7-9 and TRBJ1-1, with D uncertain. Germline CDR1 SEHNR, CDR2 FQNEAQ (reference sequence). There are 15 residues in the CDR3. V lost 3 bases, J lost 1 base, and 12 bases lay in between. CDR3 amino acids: CASSLVGQANTEAFF. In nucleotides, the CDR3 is TGTGCCAGCAGCTTGGTTGGGCAGGCGAACACTGAAGCTTTCTTT. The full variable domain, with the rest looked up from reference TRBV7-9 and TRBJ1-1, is DTGVSQNPRHKITKRGQNVTFRCDPISEHNRLYWYRQTLGQGPEFLTYFQNEAQLEKSRLLSDRFSAERPKGSFSTLEIQRTEQGDSAMYLCASSLVGQANTEAFFGQGTRLTVV.

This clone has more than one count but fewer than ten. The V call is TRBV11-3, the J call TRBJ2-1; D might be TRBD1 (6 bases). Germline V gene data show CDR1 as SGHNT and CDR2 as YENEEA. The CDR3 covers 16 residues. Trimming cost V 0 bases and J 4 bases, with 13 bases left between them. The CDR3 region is CASSLDFQGGYNEQFF. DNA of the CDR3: TGTGCCAGCAGCTTAGATTTCCAAGGGGGATACAATGAGCAGTTCTTC.

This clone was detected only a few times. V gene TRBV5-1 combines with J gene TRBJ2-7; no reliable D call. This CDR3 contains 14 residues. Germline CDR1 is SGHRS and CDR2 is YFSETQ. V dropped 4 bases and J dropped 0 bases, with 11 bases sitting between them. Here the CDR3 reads CASSPDTSSYEQYV. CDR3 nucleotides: TGCGCCAGCAGCCCCGACACGAGCTCCTACGAGCAGTACGTC.

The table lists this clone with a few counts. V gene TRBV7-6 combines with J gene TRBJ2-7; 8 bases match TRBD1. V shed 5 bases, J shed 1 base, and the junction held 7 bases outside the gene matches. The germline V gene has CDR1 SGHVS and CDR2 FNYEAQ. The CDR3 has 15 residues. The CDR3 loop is CASSPQGAVSYEQYF. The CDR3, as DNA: TGTGCCAGCAGCCCGCAGGGGGCAGTGTCCTACGAGCAGTACTTC.

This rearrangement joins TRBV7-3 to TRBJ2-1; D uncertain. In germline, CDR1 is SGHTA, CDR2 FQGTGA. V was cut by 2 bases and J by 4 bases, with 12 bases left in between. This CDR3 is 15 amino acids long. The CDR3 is CASSLWHVTYNEQFF. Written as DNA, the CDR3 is TGTGCCAGCAGCTTATGGCACGTGACATACAATGAGCAGTTCTTC.

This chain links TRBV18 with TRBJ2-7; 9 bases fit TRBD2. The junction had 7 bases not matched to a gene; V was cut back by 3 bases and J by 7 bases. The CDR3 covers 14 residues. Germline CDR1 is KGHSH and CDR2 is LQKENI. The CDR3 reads CASSPAAGGQEQYV. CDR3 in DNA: TGTGCCAGCTCACCGGCCGCGGGAGGGCAGGAGCAGTACGTC.

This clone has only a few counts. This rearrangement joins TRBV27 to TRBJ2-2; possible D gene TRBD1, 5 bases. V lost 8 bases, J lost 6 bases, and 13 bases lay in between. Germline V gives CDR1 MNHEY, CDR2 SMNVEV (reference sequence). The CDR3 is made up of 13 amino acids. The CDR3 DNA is TGTGCCAGCGCAGGGCACGGTTCCGGGGAGCTGTTTTTT. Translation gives CASAGHGSGELFF.

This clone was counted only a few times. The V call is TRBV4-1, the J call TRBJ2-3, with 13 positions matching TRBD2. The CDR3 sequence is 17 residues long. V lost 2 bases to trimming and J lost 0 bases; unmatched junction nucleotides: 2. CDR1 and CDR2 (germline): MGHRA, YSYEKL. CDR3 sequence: CASSQPGLAGSTDTQYF. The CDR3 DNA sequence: TGCGCCAGCAGCCAACCGGGACTAGCGGGGAGCACAGATACGCAGTATTTT.

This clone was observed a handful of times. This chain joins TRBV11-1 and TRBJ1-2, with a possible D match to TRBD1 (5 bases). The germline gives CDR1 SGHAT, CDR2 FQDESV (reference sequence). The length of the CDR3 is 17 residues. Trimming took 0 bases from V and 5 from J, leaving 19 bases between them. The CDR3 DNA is TGTGCCAGCAGCTTAGCCTTCGACAGCCACAACGCATATGGCTACACCTTC. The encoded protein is CASSLAFDSHNAYGYTF.

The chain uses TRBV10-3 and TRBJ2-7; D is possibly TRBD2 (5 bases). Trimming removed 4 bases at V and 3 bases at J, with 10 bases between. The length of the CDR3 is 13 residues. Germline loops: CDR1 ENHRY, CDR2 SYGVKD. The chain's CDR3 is CAISVVGGYEQYF. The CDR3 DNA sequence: TGTGCCATCAGTGTGGTCGGAGGCTACGAGCAGTACTTC.

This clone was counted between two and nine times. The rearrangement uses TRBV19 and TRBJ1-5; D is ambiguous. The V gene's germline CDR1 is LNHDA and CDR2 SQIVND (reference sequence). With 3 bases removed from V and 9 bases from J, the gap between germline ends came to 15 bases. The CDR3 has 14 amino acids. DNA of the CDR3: TGTGCCAGTAGTATCGACGGGGTATCGGGGCCCCAGCATTTT. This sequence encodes CASSIDGVSGPQHF.

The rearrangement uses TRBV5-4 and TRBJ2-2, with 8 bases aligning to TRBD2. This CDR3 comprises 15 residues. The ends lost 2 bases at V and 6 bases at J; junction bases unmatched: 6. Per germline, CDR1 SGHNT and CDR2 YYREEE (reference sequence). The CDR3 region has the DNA TGTGCCAGCAGCTTAAGCGGGAGTGGGTCCGGGGAGCTGTTTTTT. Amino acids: CASSLSGSGSGELFF. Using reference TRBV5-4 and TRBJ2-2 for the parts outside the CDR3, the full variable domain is ETGVTQSPTHLIKTRGQQVTLRCSSQSGHNTVSWYQQALGQGPQFIFQYYREEENGRGNFPPRFSGLQFPNYSSELNVNALELDDSALYLCASSLSGSGSGELFFGEGSRLTVL.

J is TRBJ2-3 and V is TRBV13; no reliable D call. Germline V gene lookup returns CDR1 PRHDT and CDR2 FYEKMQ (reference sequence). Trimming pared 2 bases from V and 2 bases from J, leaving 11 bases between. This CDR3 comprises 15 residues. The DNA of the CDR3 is TGTGCCAGCAGCTTAAAGCTTTTCACCACAGATACGCAGTATTTT. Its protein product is CASSLKLFTTDTQYF.